The next 18 T cell receptor beta chains were all read from a single sample in a study of blood T cell repertoires in COVID-19. This table comes from immunoSEQ multiplex PCR, and its TCRdb copy is limited to in-frame clones, with some not included. The sample has about 72,000 clones; 86% are singletons. Specimen: peripheral blood. The source is a woman in her fifties or sixties with acute or convalescent COVID-19.

This sequence joins TRBV5-1 and TRBJ2-7; TRBD1 aligns across 7 bases. Trimming cost V 8 bases and J 1 base; bases outside gene matches: 15. This CDR3 comprises 16 residues. Germline V lookup: CDR1 SGHRS, CDR2 YFSETQ. This CDR3 is CARGGRCPSMSYEQYF. Written as DNA, the CDR3 is TGCGCCAGAGGGGGCCGGTGCCCCAGTATGTCCTACGAGCAGTACTTC.

The chain links TRBV7-2 to TRBJ2-1; unclear D gene. V lost 2 bases and J lost 8, with 4 bases in between. CDR3 length: 11 amino acids. Germline V gene lookup returns CDR1 SGHTA and CDR2 FQGNSA. The CDR3 sequence is CASSLIDEQFF. The CDR3 nucleotides read TGTGCCAGCAGCTTAATAGATGAGCAGTTCTTC.

The chain employs TRBV9 and TRBJ1-2, with TRBD1 as a possible D gene (6 bases). Per the germline V gene, CDR1 is SGDLS and CDR2 is YYNGEE. The germline V and J ends were trimmed by 0 bases and 8 bases, with 11 bases remaining between them. This CDR3 is built from 13 residues. This CDR3 reads CASSVEQGRGYTF. CDR3 DNA: TGTGCCAGCAGCGTAGAGCAGGGGCGCGGCTACACCTTC. The complete variable domain, with remaining parts taken from reference TRBV9 and TRBJ1-2, reads DSGVTQTPKHLITATGQRVTLRCSPRSGDLSVYWYQQSLDQGLQFLIQYYNGEERAKGNILERFSAQQFPDLHSELNLSSLELGDSALYFCASSVEQGRGYTFGSGTRLTVV.

A single count supports this clone. The chain carries TRBV19 and TRBJ1-6, with D tentatively TRBD1 (6 bases). Trimming cost V 2 bases and J 2 bases, with 10 bases left between them. This CDR3 region has 16 residues. The V gene's germline CDR1 is LNHDA and CDR2 SQIVND (reference sequence). The CDR3 region is CASSITGGTYNSPLHF. The CDR3 region has the DNA TGTGCCAGTAGTATAACGGGGGGCACCTATAATTCACCCCTCCACTTT.

This clone was counted once. This chain joins TRBV28 and TRBJ2-5, with TRBD2 matching over 7 bases. The CDR3 contains 15 residues. J lost 2 bases, V lost 1 base, and 4 bases had no gene match. Germline CDR1 is MDHEN and CDR2 is SYDVKM. The CDR3 nucleotides are TGTGCCAGCAGTTTATCGCTAGCGGCACAAGAGACCCAGTACTTC. It codes for CASSLSLAAQETQYF.

This chain links TRBV7-6 with TRBJ2-7, with TRBD1 identical over 7 bases. Germline assignment: CDR1 SGHVS and CDR2 FNYEAQ. The V and J ends lost 5 bases and 0 bases, in that order; junction bases with no gene match: 13. This CDR3 is 17 amino acids long. The CDR3 reads CASSHWSSRGSSYEQYF. CDR3 sequence (DNA): TGTGCCAGCAGCCATTGGAGTTCCAGGGGGTCCTCCTACGAGCAGTACTTC. The complete variable domain, with remaining parts taken from reference TRBV7-6 and TRBJ2-7, reads GAGVSQSPRYKVTKRGQDVALRCDPISGHVSLYWYRQALGQGPEFLTYFNYEAQQDKSGLPNDRFSAERPEGSISTLTIQRTEQRDSAMYRCASSHWSSRGSSYEQYFGPGTRLTVT.

This clone was detected once. This chain connects TRBV28 to TRBJ2-2; 8 bases line up with TRBD2. This CDR3 is 15 amino acids long. Germline loops: CDR1 MDHEN, CDR2 SYDVKM. V gave up 8 bases and J gave up 7 bases; unmatched junction bases: 12. Written as DNA, the CDR3 is TGTGCCAGCGCCCTAAGTAGCGGGGTGAACGGGGAGCTGTTTTTT. Amino acids: CASALSSGVNGELFF.

This chain connects TRBV5-5 to TRBJ2-7; 11 positions match TRBD2. In germline, CDR1 is SGHKS, CDR2 YYEKEE (reference sequence). The CDR3 contains 15 residues. After removal of 4 bases from V and 4 bases from J, the junction contained 7 bases not matched to a gene. In DNA, the CDR3 is TGTGCCAGCAGCCCCCTAGCGGGGGGACAATACGAGCAGTACTTC. It yields the protein CASSPLAGGQYEQYF.

This chain links TRBV5-4 with TRBJ1-2, with D possibly TRBD1 on 6 matching bases. The CDR3 spans 15 residues. Germline assignment: CDR1 SGHNT and CDR2 YYREEE (reference sequence). V was pared by 5 bases and J by 3 bases, with 17 bases between. The CDR3 protein is CASRSIGGRDYGYTF. The CDR3 region has the DNA TGTGCCAGCAGGTCGATCGGGGGGCGCGACTATGGCTACACCTTC.

The chain links TRBV30 to TRBJ2-5; 7 bases line up with TRBD2. CDR1 and CDR2 (germline): GTSNPN, SVGIG (reference sequence). J lost 1 base, V lost 0 bases, and 8 bases had no gene match. The CDR3 loop spans 16 amino acids. The CDR3 DNA reads TGTGCCTGGAGTGTAGGTGGCGGACTAGGCCAAGAGACCCAGTACTTC. As protein: CAWSVGGGLGQETQYF.

This chain joins TRBV18 and TRBJ1-1, with 7 bases lining up with TRBD1. Germline trimming cut 3 bases from V and 0 bases from J; bases unmatched to any gene: 4. The length of the CDR3 is 15 residues. Germline V gene sequence: CDR1 KGHSH, CDR2 LQKENI. Here the CDR3 reads CASSPGTGVNTEAFF. The CDR3 DNA is TGTGCCAGCTCACCGGGCACAGGGGTGAACACTGAAGCTTTCTTT.

The V call is TRBV2, the J call TRBJ2-1, with 11 bases matching TRBD1. The CDR3 is made up of 15 amino acids. Germline assignment: CDR1 SNHLY and CDR2 FYNNEI. After removal of 7 bases from V and 12 bases from J, the junction contained 14 bases not matched to a gene. This CDR3 is CASTLDRGPNDGQFF. The DNA for the CDR3 is TGTGCCAGCACCCTGGACAGGGGGCCCAATGACGGGCAGTTCTTC.

This chain connects TRBV6-6 to TRBJ1-5; TRBD1 matches 12 bases. V lost 5 bases and J lost 6; bases outside the gene matches: 8. The CDR3 extends over 16 amino acids. The germline V gene encodes CDR1 MNHNY and CDR2 SVGAGI (reference sequence). The CDR3 loop reads CASSPTGTGGGQPQHF. The CDR3 DNA follows: TGTGCCAGCAGTCCGACCGGGACAGGGGGCGGTCAGCCCCAGCATTTT.

The V call is TRBV7-9, the J call TRBJ2-7; D gene ambiguous. The CDR3 loop spans 13 amino acids. Germline CDR1 is SEHNR and CDR2 is FQNEAQ (reference sequence). Trimming shortened V by 7 bases and J by 6 bases, and 16 bases separated the two germline ends. The CDR3 bases are TGTGCCAGCACCCATACTCTAGATCGCGAGCAGTACTTC. It is translated as CASTHTLDREQYF.

The CDR3 loop reads CASSPAEGAKNIQYF. In nucleotides, the CDR3 is TGTGCCAGCAGCCCGGCGGAGGGGGCCAAAAACATTCAGTACTTC. V usage is TRBV6-5 and J usage is TRBJ2-4; TRBD2 might be the D (6 bases). V lost 6 bases and J 1 base, leaving 13 bases between the germline ends. CDR1 MNHEY and CDR2 SVGAGI come from the germline V gene. CDR3 size: 15 residues.

V usage is TRBV6-5 and J usage is TRBJ1-3, with D unclear. The CDR3 runs 11 residues. V was pared by 9 bases and J by 4 bases, with 7 bases between. The germline gives CDR1 MNHEY, CDR2 SVGAGI. CDR3 region: CARIQGNTIYF. DNA of the CDR3: TGTGCCAGGATACAGGGAAACACCATATATTTT.

The rearrangement joins TRBV12-3 or TRBV12-4 to TRBJ1-2, with a possible D match to TRBD1 (6 bases). CDR3 size: 13 residues. Deletions cut 2 bases from V and 8 bases from J, with 12 bases between. The DNA for the CDR3 is TGTGCCAGCAGTTTATCCGTTCAGGGGGGCTACACCTTC. Its translation: CASSLSVQGGYTF.

The chain links TRBV10-3 to TRBJ2-3; 11 nucleotides agree with TRBD2. This CDR3 is built from 15 residues. The trim removed 6 bases at V and 2 bases at J, leaving 4 bases unmatched. From germline, CDR1 is ENHRY and CDR2 SYGVKD. The CDR3: CAISLAGGDTDTQYF. For the CDR3, the DNA is TGTGCCATCAGCCTAGCGGGGGGAGACACAGATACGCAGTATTTT.